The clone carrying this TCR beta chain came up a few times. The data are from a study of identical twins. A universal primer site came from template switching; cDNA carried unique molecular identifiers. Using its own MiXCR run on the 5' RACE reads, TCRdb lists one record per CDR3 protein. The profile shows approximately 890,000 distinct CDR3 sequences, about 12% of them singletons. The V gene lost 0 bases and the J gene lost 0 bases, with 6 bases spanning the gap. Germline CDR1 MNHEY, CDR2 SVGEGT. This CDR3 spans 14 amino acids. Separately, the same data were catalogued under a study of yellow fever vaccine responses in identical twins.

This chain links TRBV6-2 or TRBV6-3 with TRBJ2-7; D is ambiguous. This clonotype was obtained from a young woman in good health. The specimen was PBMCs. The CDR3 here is CASSYSRISYEQYV. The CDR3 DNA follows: TGTGCCAGCAGTTACTCCAGAATCTCCTACGAGCAGTACGTC.